This passage covers 17 T cell receptor beta chains from one sample sequenced in a study of PD-1 blockade in classical Hodgkin lymphoma. Sequencing used immunoSEQ multiplex PCR; TCRdb keeps in-frame clones, though not all of them. The sample records 95,000 to 100,000 clones, approximately 90% being singletons. Each patient experienced a relapse that followed autologous stem cell transplantation, and brentuximab vedotin exposure varied. The sequenced sample was peripheral blood mononuclear cells (PBMCs), obtained before the second cycle of nivolumab. These receptor sequences come from a human donor with classical Hodgkin lymphoma.

CDR3 in amino acids: CASSLGGLPDYEQYF. The CDR3 bases are TGTGCCAGCAGCTTAGGTGGGCTACCAGACTACGAGCAGTACTTC. This chain links TRBV11-3 with TRBJ2-7, with D unresolved. CDR1 and CDR2 from the germline V gene are SGHNT and YENEEA. V was cut by 1 base and J by 3 bases, with 13 bases left in between. The CDR3 length is 15 residues.

V is TRBV18 and J is TRBJ1-1; perhaps TRBD1 as D (5 bases). With 4 bases removed from V and 4 bases from J, the gap between germline ends came to 13 bases. The length of the CDR3 is 14 residues. CDR1 and CDR2 from the germline V gene are KGHSH and LQKENI. The CDR3 DNA is TGTGCCAGCTCACAGAGCGGGACGACCACTGAAGCTTTCTTT. It is translated as CASSQSGTTTEAFF.

This clone was recorded only once. The chain couples TRBV30 to TRBJ2-1; D might be TRBD1 or TRBD2, each matching 6 bases. Looked up from germline, CDR1 is GTSNPN and CDR2 is SVGIG (reference sequence). The CDR3 loop spans 15 amino acids. Between the trimmed V and J ends, which lost 0 bases and 2 bases, there was a span of 11 bases. CDR3: CAWSVTGATYNEQFF. The DNA for the CDR3 is TGTGCCTGGAGTGTGACGGGGGCCACCTACAATGAGCAGTTCTTC. The variable domain in full, completed from reference TRBV30 and TRBJ2-1, reads SQTIHQWPATLVQPVGSPLSLECTVEGTSNPNLYWYRQAAGRGLQLLFYSVGIGQISSEVPQNLSASRPQDRQFILSSKKLLLSDSGFYLCAWSVTGATYNEQFFGPGTRLTVL.

CDR3 bases: TGTGCCAGCAGAGTAAATTCACCCCTCCACTTT. Protein sequence: CASRVNSPLHF. The chain employs TRBV6-5 and TRBJ1-6, with D unresolved. The CDR3 loop spans 11 amino acids. Trimming took 6 bases from V and 7 from J, leaving 4 bases between them. Germline lookup yields CDR1 MNHEY and CDR2 SVGAGI.

The V gene is TRBV27, the J gene TRBJ2-7, with 9 positions matching TRBD1. From germline, CDR1 is MNHEY and CDR2 SMNVEV (reference sequence). This CDR3 comprises 15 residues. V was clipped by 4 bases and J by 0 bases; unmatched bases: 4. CDR3 region: CASSWGQGRSYEQYF. The CDR3 nucleotides read TGTGCCAGCAGTTGGGGACAGGGTCGCTCCTACGAGCAGTACTTC.

This CDR3 is CASSLTHPLMVSSRNQPQHF. In DNA form, the CDR3 reads TGTGCCAGCAGCCTTACCCACCCACTGATGGTTAGTAGCCGCAATCAGCCCCAGCATTTT. The chain has TRBV28 and TRBJ1-5; D not certain. There are 20 residues in the CDR3. Germline CDR1 is MDHEN and CDR2 is SYDVKM. Trimming pared 6 bases from V and 2 bases from J, leaving 29 bases between.

The J gene is TRBJ1-1, the V gene TRBV19; D is uncertain. The CDR3 loop spans 11 amino acids. Per germline, CDR1 LNHDA and CDR2 SQIVND (reference sequence). V lost 7 bases and J 1 base, leaving 4 bases between the germline ends. CDR3: CASKSNTEAFF. The CDR3 DNA is TGTGCCAGTAAGTCGAACACTGAAGCTTTCTTT.

The CDR3 spells CASSVLGGASYEQYF. The CDR3 bases are TGTGCCAGCAGTGTGCTTGGGGGGGCCTCCTACGAGCAGTACTTC. V and J are TRBV25-1 and TRBJ2-7; perhaps TRBD2 as D (7 bases). Germline loops: CDR1 MGHDK, CDR2 SYGVNS. There are 15 residues in the CDR3. V lost 4 bases and J 0 bases, leaving 13 bases between the germline ends.

This chain links TRBV7-9 with TRBJ1-4, with D perhaps TRBD1 (5 bases). The CDR3 has 14 residues. The germline V and J ends were trimmed by 8 bases and 0 bases, with 10 bases remaining between them. Germline V gives CDR1 SEHNR, CDR2 FQNEAQ (reference sequence). CDR3 region: CASDSATTNEKLFF. CDR3 DNA: TGTGCCAGCGACAGTGCTACAACTAATGAAAAACTGTTTTTT.

Written as DNA, the CDR3 is TGTGCCAGCAGCTTGACTGCCTACGAGCAGTACTTC. Protein product: CASSLTAYEQYF. The chain is built from TRBV7-8 and TRBJ2-7, with D unclear. This CDR3 comprises 12 residues. The germline V gene has CDR1 SGHVS and CDR2 FQNEAQ. Trimming pared 3 bases from V and 2 bases from J, leaving 5 bases between.

The J gene is TRBJ2-3, the V gene TRBV28; D uncertain. V lost 5 bases and J 10 bases, leaving 13 bases between the germline ends. The CDR3 covers 12 residues. Looked up from germline, CDR1 is MDHEN and CDR2 is SYDVKM. CDR3 in amino acids: CASSQIDRAQYF. The CDR3 nucleotides read TGTGCCAGCAGTCAAATTGACCGAGCGCAGTATTTT. Full variable domain (remainder filled in from reference TRBV28 and TRBJ2-3): DVKVTQSSRYLVKRTGEKVFLECVQDMDHENMFWYRQDPGLGLRLIYFSYDVKMKEKGDIPEGYSVSREKKERFSLILESASTNQTSMYLCASSQIDRAQYFGPGTRLTVL.

The rearrangement uses TRBV7-2 and TRBJ1-5; D unresolved. From germline, CDR1 is SGHTA and CDR2 FQGNSA. This CDR3 spans 14 amino acids. V was cut by 5 bases and J by 4 bases, with 12 bases left in between. CDR3 sequence: CASSPNPRNQPQHF. The DNA for the CDR3 is TGTGCCAGCAGCCCCAACCCGCGAAATCAGCCCCAGCATTTT.

This chain joins TRBV7-2 and TRBJ2-4; 9 nucleotides align to TRBD1. The germline CDR1 and CDR2 sequences are SGHTA and FQGNSA. The trim removed 4 bases at V and 2 bases at J, leaving 15 bases unmatched. The CDR3 consists of 19 residues. The CDR3 DNA reads as TGTGCCAGCAGCTCGTACAGGGGGCGTTTATTTCCGTCCAAAAACATTCAGTACTTC. Encoded protein: CASSSYRGRLFPSKNIQYF.

This chain links TRBV10-3 with TRBJ1-3; D gene unclear. The germline gives CDR1 ENHRY, CDR2 SYGVKD. The CDR3 has 13 amino acids. Trimming shortened V by 6 bases and J by 9 bases, and 15 bases separated the two germline ends. CDR3 in amino acids: CAIREGPGGTIYF. The CDR3 nucleotides read TGTGCCATCAGGGAAGGGCCAGGCGGCACCATATATTTT.

The chain uses TRBV14 and TRBJ2-7; 7 bases are shared with TRBD1. Germline assignment: CDR1 SGHDN and CDR2 FVKESK. Trimming took 0 bases from V and 3 from J; bases not matched to a gene: 8. This CDR3 has 16 amino acids. CDR3 sequence: CASSQDQQGSFYEQYF. CDR3 DNA: TGTGCCAGCAGCCAAGATCAACAGGGGTCCTTCTACGAGCAGTACTTC. Looking up the rest from reference TRBV14 and TRBJ2-7 gives the full variable domain: EAGVTQFPSHSVIEKGQTVTLRCDPISGHDNLYWYRRVMGKEIKFLLHFVKESKQDESGMPNNRFLAERTGGTYSTLKVQPAELEDSGVYFCASSQDQQGSFYEQYFGPGTRLTVT.

The V call is TRBV10-3, the J call TRBJ1-4, with D possibly being TRBD1 (5 bases). V was pared by 8 bases and J by 2 bases, with 9 bases between. Germline V lookup: CDR1 ENHRY, CDR2 SYGVKD. The CDR3 runs to 13 residues. CDR3 protein: CAIGTVTNEKLFF. The CDR3 bases are TGTGCCATCGGGACGGTTACTAATGAAAAACTGTTTTTT.

The V and J genes are TRBV18 and TRBJ1-1; a weak D match, TRBD1 (6 bases). The V and J ends lost 6 bases and 4 bases respectively, with 12 bases between them. There are 13 residues in the CDR3. Germline loops: CDR1 KGHSH, CDR2 LQKENI. CDR3 nucleotide sequence: TGTGCCAGCTCCCCAGGGGTGGGCACTGAAGCTTTCTTT. It codes for CASSPGVGTEAFF.